The sequence of this T cell receptor beta chain was determined in a study of shared clonotypes between healthy human individuals (TCRdb year 2020). Concerning the study at large: A few men and a couple of women, aged 18 to 49 years, made up the cohort. For each donor, CD4 naive and CD4 memory were each run on three plates, CD8 naive on two plates, and CD8 memory on one plate. To estimate repertoire size and how much clonotypes are shared between individuals, the study performed deep sequencing of blood TCR repertoires from roughly five healthy adults. Different laboratories and diverse techniques were used to prepare libraries and sequence TCR repertoires, to increase sequencing depth and limit assay-specific biases. Each donor's leukapheresis produced roughly between roughly 0.85 and 9.5 billion PBMCs.

CDR1 is given as MDHEN and CDR2 as SYDVKM, both from the germline V gene. Counted from cysteine to phenylalanine, this CDR3 has 15 amino acids. Only the CDR3 DNA is retained, 45 bases long and in frame from the first base. After removal of 4 bases from V and 2 bases from J, the junction retains 7 bases not matched to a gene. Turning to this clone: The antigen this receptor binds is unknown. Per-base quality was not reported, and no clone a single base away is much larger than it.

Using the deep immunoSEQ assay, TCR CDR3 regions were amplified from genomic DNA by multiplex PCR. Extracted genomic DNA from each cell subset was distributed evenly across all wells of several immunoSEQ 96-well plates, and each plate was treated as a replicate. For sorted subsets, 150 to 250 ng genomic DNA, equal to some 28,000 T cell genomes, was loaded into each replicate PCR. Purified libraries were quantified with a Qubit 3.0 fluorometer, sized on a Bioanalyzer 2100, and re-quantified with the KAPA Library Quantification kit. Every immunoSEQ 96-well plate was sequenced on a dedicated single-read 150-cycle Illumina NextSeq 550 flow cell. For the original study's pipeline: Because only junctional sequences without quality scores were contained in the immunoSEQ output, filtering matching that applied to full-length reads could not be performed. Sequences were annotated with PyIR, a Python wrapper for IgBLAST v1.9, using IMGT germline references to assign V/J genes and CDR3. Any read was removed if the V/J assignment was weak (E-value above 1e-6), the CDR3 was missing, or the read contained stop codons, out-of-frame junctions, or ambiguous translated residues. V3J clonotypes were defined by identical inferred V gene, J gene, and CDR3 amino acid sequence. Percentage overlap between repertoires was computed as shared unique clonotypes divided by the size of the smaller repertoire. Three approaches were used to assess repertoire richness: RTK rarefaction, the Chao1 estimator, and Recon v2.1 estimates of unobserved clonotypes. Generation probabilities were computed with OLGA for all TCRbeta clonotypes obtained by the gDNA method from a few donors. Not all clones reach the TCRdb copy of this immuneACCESS table, which keeps in-frame sequences only. Checked studies attribute under half of the gap to unresolved V genes and leave the rest unexplained. V, J and clone size were drawn from that table, and D and trimming were deduced from the DNA. The sample contains approximately 840,000 clones, approximately 96% of them found a single time. The ten largest clones represent under 0.3% of the sample.

Overall study outcomes, separate from this receptor: Rarefaction of sorted-subset datasets indicated incomplete sequencing despite the large sequencing depth. Sampling was restricted to blood, and TCR repertoires in tissue are likely to differ from TCR repertoires in blood. The small number of donors limited the genetic and exposure-history diversity represented. Estimated clonotype richness was generally larger for naive than for memory subsets. Based on pairwise subsampling, the degree of clonotype sharing among donors was expected to be affected by sequencing depth. Clonotypes shared by all four sorted-subset donors showed higher generation probabilities than non-shared clonotypes. Roughly 5% of naive CD4, more than 3% of naive CD8, around 2.3% of memory CD4, and approximately 0.4% of memory CD8 clonotypes were shared across several donors.

CD8 naive samples were CD45RO-negative cells positively selected for CCR7, giving a CD45RA+CCR7+ population that excluded TemRA cells. The donors were healthy, HIV-negative adults with no recently reported acute infections or vaccinations. Only Caucasian adults living in Nashville, Tennessee, USA were represented among the donors. Blood was collected by leukapheresis, and PBMCs were isolated by Ficoll-Histopaque density gradient centrifugation and then cryopreserved in liquid nitrogen vapor phase. Analytical flow cytometry was used to check the purity and quantity of each magnetically sorted T cell population. Genomic DNA was isolated from each sorted fraction and quantified by UV absorbance on a Nanodrop 2000c.

The chain uses TRBV28 and TRBJ2-7, with 8 bases matching TRBD1. The sequence derives from a man aged 25-45 years in good health. Sequencing was carried out using naive CD8+ T cells sorted from blood. Read against the paper, the sample's cell subset or site label means: CD45RA+CCR7+. The CDR3 protein is CASSSLDRATYEQYF. The nucleotide sequence reads as follows: TGTGCCAGCAGTTCCCTGGACAGGGCAACCTACGAGCAGTACTTC.